Following are 25 T cell receptor beta chains from one sample sequenced in a study of cytomegalovirus exposure and HLA in healthy donors. It was with 60 Vbeta and 13 Jbeta primers that the PCR ran. Sequencing used immunoSEQ multiplex PCR; TCRdb keeps in-frame clones, though not all of them. The sample records some 130,000 clones, over 60% being singletons. The source material was PBMCs. Every receptor here comes from a human donor in good health.

The gene calls are TRBV5-1 and TRBJ2-1, with 9 nucleotides matching TRBD2. Germline CDR1 reads SGHRS; CDR2 reads YFSETQ. V was pared by 7 bases and J by 8 bases, with 16 bases of the junction left unmatched. The CDR3 loop spans 16 amino acids. The CDR3 region has the DNA TGCGCCAGCCTCAGGGGAGCGGGGGGTTACTCTGATGAGCAGTTCTTC. Translated: CASLRGAGGYSDEQFF.

J is TRBJ2-7 and V is TRBV27; 8 bases agree with TRBD1. This CDR3 is built from 14 residues. Germline lookup yields CDR1 MNHEY and CDR2 SMNVEV (reference sequence). Losses at the gene ends were 6 bases for V and 4 bases for J; bases not matched to a gene: 8. CDR3 bases: TGTGCCAGCAGCGAGACAGGGGCCCCATACGAGCAGTACTTC. Protein product: CASSETGAPYEQYF.

This sequence joins TRBV28 and TRBJ1-5; D uncertain. Germline V gene sequence: CDR1 MDHEN, CDR2 SYDVKM. CDR3 length equals 11 residues. The V end was cut by 8 bases, the J end by 6 bases, with 8 bases between. CDR3 coding DNA: TGTGCCAGCGGGAGCCTTCAGCCCCAGCATTTT. Its protein product is CASGSLQPQHF.

This chain connects TRBV7-2 to TRBJ1-2; D is ambiguous. This CDR3 contains 12 residues. Per the germline V gene, CDR1 is SGHTA and CDR2 is FQGNSA. Trimming took off 3 bases at V and 8 bases at J, with 10 bases between the two ends. The CDR3 protein is CASSFGVRGYTF. CDR3 DNA: TGTGCCAGCAGCTTCGGGGTTCGGGGCTACACCTTC.

This chain links TRBV27 with TRBJ1-1; no clear D gene. Germline assignment: CDR1 MNHEY and CDR2 SMNVEV (reference sequence). V lost 4 bases and J 11 bases, leaving 11 bases between the germline ends. The CDR3 is made up of 11 amino acids. CDR3 nucleotide sequence: TGTGCCAGCAGTTCCTACTTAAAGGCTTTCTTT. Its protein product is CASSSYLKAFF.

The chain joins TRBV7-2 to TRBJ2-1, with D tentatively TRBD1 (6 bases). With 7 bases removed from V and 4 bases from J, the gap between germline ends came to 14 bases. Germline loops: CDR1 SGHTA, CDR2 FQGNSA. The CDR3 extends over 14 amino acids. The CDR3 region is CASTDKGVYNEQFF. CDR3 in DNA: TGTGCCAGCACGGACAAGGGGGTGTACAATGAGCAGTTCTTC.

For the CDR3, the DNA is TGTGCCAGTAGTATCGGGGTGGGGCGGGGGCCCACAGATACGCAGTATTTT. Its protein is CASSIGVGRGPTDTQYF. The chain combines TRBV19 with TRBJ2-3; tentative D call: TRBD2 (7 bases). Trimming stripped 3 bases from V and 2 bases from J, with 18 bases between. Germline values: CDR1 LNHDA, CDR2 SQIVND (reference sequence). This CDR3 contains 17 residues.

This CDR3 is CASSDLTSGVTDTQYF. CDR3 sequence (DNA): TGCGCCAGCAGTGATTTGACTAGCGGGGTCACAGATACGCAGTATTTT. The rearrangement links TRBV10-2 to TRBJ2-3; 11 positions agree with TRBD2. The germline CDR1 and CDR2 sequences are WSHSY and SAAADI. The CDR3 extends over 16 amino acids. J gave up 2 bases and V 3 bases, and 4 bases lay outside the gene matches.

V and J are TRBV28 and TRBJ1-5, with a weak D call TRBD1 (6 bases). This CDR3 has 16 residues. Trimming took 5 bases from V and 9 from J, leaving 23 bases between them. Looked up from germline, CDR1 is MDHEN and CDR2 is SYDVKM. The CDR3 coding sequence is TGTGCCAGCAGTCGGCCAGGGCCAGGGGCTGTGAGGCCCCAGCATTTT. This codes for CASSRPGPGAVRPQHF.

This clone was seen a handful of times. The rearrangement uses TRBV7-3 and TRBJ2-1, with 8 bases that match TRBD2. The ends lost 5 bases at V and 14 bases at J; junction bases unmatched: 8. The CDR3 covers 12 residues. Germline values: CDR1 SGHTA, CDR2 FQGTGA. CDR3 sequence (DNA): TGTGCCAGCAGCCTCGACGGGGGGGCGGAGTTCTTC. It encodes CASSLDGGAEFF.

The rearrangement uses TRBV18 and TRBJ2-1; a possible D gene is TRBD1 (6 bases). Trimming cost V 6 bases and J 8 bases, with 14 bases left between them. Germline V CDR1 and CDR2: KGHSH, LQKENI. CDR3 length: 13 residues. CDR3 DNA: TGTGCCAGCTCTCCAGGGGCGTCGTATGAGCAGTTCTTC. It translates to CASSPGASYEQFF.

This clone has a single count. The chain recombines TRBV28 with TRBJ1-1; TRBD1 matches 9 bases. This CDR3 comprises 17 residues. V shed 5 bases, J shed 3 bases, and the junction held 13 bases outside the gene matches. CDR1 MDHEN and CDR2 SYDVKM come from the germline V gene. Here the CDR3 reads CASSLESGTGKDTEAFF. For the CDR3, the DNA is TGTGCCAGCAGTCTAGAGTCCGGGACAGGGAAGGACACTGAAGCTTTCTTT.

This chain joins TRBV5-6 and TRBJ1-5; 8 bases align to TRBD1. Trimming took 1 base from V and 2 from J; bases not matched to a gene: 2. Per germline, CDR1 SGHDT and CDR2 YYEEEE. The CDR3 sequence is 15 residues long. CDR3 DNA sequence: TGTGCCAGCAGCTTGCAGGGGGCAGGCAATCAGCCCCAGCATTTT. It codes for CASSLQGAGNQPQHF.

The gene calls are TRBV18 and TRBJ1-6; unclear D gene. The length of the CDR3 is 13 residues. Germline-derived CDR1 and CDR2 are KGHSH and LQKENI. Deletions cut 5 bases from V and 7 bases from J, with 9 bases between. CDR3 nucleotides: TGTGCCAGCTCAGAATCGGGGAATTCACCCCTCCACTTT. Protein product: CASSESGNSPLHF.

This rearrangement joins TRBV28 to TRBJ1-1; tentative D call: TRBD1 (6 bases). Germline loops: CDR1 MDHEN, CDR2 SYDVKM. V dropped 7 bases and J dropped 3 bases, with 12 bases sitting between them. This CDR3 has 13 residues. As DNA, the CDR3 is TGTGCCAGCAAGGAACAGGGACACACTGAAGCTTTCTTT. Its translation: CASKEQGHTEAFF.

A note on this clone: The junction departs from germline at one end; a sequencing error may be responsible. The chain uses TRBV7-8 and TRBJ2-2; 7 bases align to TRBD1. CDR1 SGHVS and CDR2 FQNEAQ come from the germline V gene. CDR3 length: 15 amino acids. Written as DNA, the CDR3 is TGTGCCAGCAGCATAGCAGGGGGAAGCACCGGGGAGCTGTTTTTT. Its translation: CASSIAGGSTGELFF.

This chain links TRBV5-1 with TRBJ1-4; 8 nucleotides agree with TRBD1. Germline trimming cut 5 bases from V and 2 bases from J; bases unmatched to any gene: 8. CDR1 SGHRS and CDR2 YFSETQ come from the germline V gene. The CDR3 sequence is 16 residues long. CDR3 nucleotide sequence: TGCGCCAGCAGAGAACAGGGGGAGGGTACTAATGAAAAACTGTTTTTT. Encoded protein: CASREQGEGTNEKLFF.

As concerns this clone: Other DNA sequences in the same sample also yield this CDR3. V gene TRBV18 combines with J gene TRBJ1-6; D perhaps matches TRBD1 (5 bases). V shed 3 bases and J shed 8 bases, with 8 bases lying between them. The CDR3 loop spans 13 amino acids. From germline, CDR1 is KGHSH and CDR2 LQKENI. This chain's CDR3 is CASSPGQDSPLHF. Here the CDR3 DNA reads TGTGCCAGCTCACCGGGGCAGGATTCACCCCTCCACTTT.

The chain employs TRBV5-1 and TRBJ2-7; D is undetermined. CDR1 is SGHRS and CDR2 is YFSETQ in the germline V gene. Trimming pared 4 bases from V and 3 bases from J, leaving 11 bases between. This CDR3 region has 13 residues. CDR3 region: CASSHEALYEQYF. The CDR3 nucleotides read TGCGCCAGCAGCCACGAGGCTCTCTACGAGCAGTACTTC.

J is TRBJ2-5 and V is TRBV5-6; D perhaps matches TRBD1 (6 bases). The CDR3 spans 12 residues. Germline V lookup: CDR1 SGHDT, CDR2 YYEEEE. V was trimmed by 6 bases and J by 11 bases, leaving 17 bases between them. The CDR3 is CASTSARGKQYF. The CDR3 DNA sequence: TGTGCCAGCACCTCCGCCAGGGGCAAGCAGTACTTC.

This clone was seen a few times. The chain has TRBV4-2 and TRBJ1-2; the D is unclear. The V and J ends lost 1 base and 8 bases respectively, with 5 bases between them. The CDR3 runs 11 residues. Per the germline V gene, CDR1 is LGHNA and CDR2 is YNFKEQ. CDR3 sequence reads: CASSQASGYTF. In nucleotides, the CDR3 is TGTGCCAGCAGCCAAGCATCCGGCTACACCTTC.

The chain couples TRBV9 to TRBJ2-3; TRBD2 agrees at 13 bases. Germline V gives CDR1 SGDLS, CDR2 YYNGEE. The CDR3 is made up of 16 amino acids. The J segment lost 5 bases and the V segment lost 3 bases, leaving 6 bases of the junction unmatched. CDR3 protein: CASSARLAGGGDTQYF. The CDR3 DNA reads TGTGCCAGCAGCGCCCGACTAGCGGGGGGTGGAGATACGCAGTATTTT.

V gene TRBV7-2 combines with J gene TRBJ1-2, with 7 bases fitting TRBD1. This CDR3 is 16 amino acids long. Unmatched junction bases numbered 16, after V lost 5 bases and J lost 7 bases. CDR1 and CDR2 (germline): SGHTA, FQGNSA. CDR3 sequence (DNA): TGTGCCAGCAGCCCATCAGACAGGGCTTTACAGGGTGGCTACACCTTC. The encoded protein is CASSPSDRALQGGYTF.

This clone was observed a handful of times. The chain recombines TRBV6-5 with TRBJ1-6; TRBD1 matches at 7 bases. Germline V gives CDR1 MNHEY, CDR2 SVGAGI. This CDR3 contains 13 residues. The ends lost 2 bases at V and 13 bases at J; junction bases unmatched: 5. Here the CDR3 DNA reads TGTGCCAGCAGTTACGCCCAGGGACAGCCCCTCCACTTT. Residues: CASSYAQGQPLHF.

The sample holds one count of this clone. The chain joins TRBV27 to TRBJ1-1; D might be TRBD1 (6 bases). This CDR3 spans 13 amino acids. V was pared by 2 bases and J by 3 bases, with 7 bases between. Germline V gene sequence: CDR1 MNHEY, CDR2 SMNVEV (reference sequence). CDR3 sequence reads: CASSLAGDTEAFF. The CDR3, as DNA: TGTGCCAGCAGTTTAGCAGGGGACACTGAAGCTTTCTTT.